Described below is a single TCR beta chain sequence and its context. Profiled with immunoSEQ multiplex PCR; TCRdb holds only in-frame clones, not every one. The top ten clones hold 0.9% to 1.2% of a sample with around 260,000 clones, approximately 90% of them seen once. This entry comes from a study of blood T cell repertoires in COVID-19. Looking at the study overall: Sites in the United States, Italy and Spain provided acute and convalescent COVID-19 samples.

Germline values: CDR1 SNHLY, CDR2 FYNNEI. There are 14 residues in the CDR3. Trimming left V 5 bases short and J 3 bases short, with 13 bases between. The receptor's source is a woman aged 25 to 39 who had recovered from COVID-19. The chain links TRBV2 to TRBJ1-1; weak D call: TRBD1 (6 bases). Sequences were obtained from PBMCs or T cells enriched from blood (not recorded which). CDR3 DNA sequence: TGTGCCAGCAGTTACAGGGAGCAGGACACTGAAGCTTTCTTT. Protein sequence: CASSYREQDTEAFF.